This TCR beta chain emerged from a study of blood T cells in healthy people across ages. This clonotype was counted many times. Alongside a J-beta primer mix, a sample-barcoded 5' primer served in a second PCR lasting roughly 7 to 11 cycles. MiXCR, applied by TCRdb to the 5' RACE reads, yields one record per CDR3 protein. The data contain over a million distinct CDR3 sequences, 42% of them singletons. Sequences were obtained from blood. The TCR sequence derives from a woman in her late teens or twenties in good health.

CDR3 coding DNA: TGTGCCAGCAGTTTAAGGACAGGGGCCTACAATGAGCAGTTCTTC. This encodes CASSLRTGAYNEQFF. The J gene is TRBJ2-1, the V gene TRBV12-3 or TRBV12-4; 9 bases line up with TRBD1. The V gene end was trimmed by 2 bases and the J gene end by 2 bases; junction bases not matched to a gene: 1. The CDR3 length is 15 residues.